This T cell receptor beta chain was sequenced during a study of T-cell memory formation after mild COVID-19. Study-wide background: There were largely donor-specific TCR clusters.

Constant-segment primers were used for 5'RACE, and the resulting TCR alpha and TCR beta cDNA libraries carried sample barcodes and UMIs. MiXCR, run by TCRdb on the 5' RACE reads, gives a single entry per CDR3 protein. The table lists under 550,000 distinct CDR3 sequences, approximately 18% of them singletons. Findings of the study overall: Contracting clones localized mainly to CM and EM when CD4+ and mainly to EMRA when CD8+. Confirmation was lacking for SARS-CoV-2 specificity of second-wave clones that peaked on day 37.

With 4 bases removed from V and 3 bases from J, the gap between germline ends came to 14 bases. CDR1 and CDR2 from the germline V gene are SGHTS and YDEGEE. The CDR3 runs to 15 residues. The sample holds a few counts of this clonotype. Antigen unknown. Sequencing was carried out using PBMCs or a T cell subset sorted from them (not recorded which). The chain combines TRBV5-8 with TRBJ1-5; D perhaps matches TRBD1 (5 bases). The TCR originated in a man between 18 and 29 years old who had mild COVID-19 (a few samples of this study predate the infection). Cell type and time point are not known. The CDR3 bases are TGTGCCAGCAGCCGGAGTGGGGGGTTCAATCAGCCCCAGCATTTT. Residues: CASSRSGGFNQPQHF.